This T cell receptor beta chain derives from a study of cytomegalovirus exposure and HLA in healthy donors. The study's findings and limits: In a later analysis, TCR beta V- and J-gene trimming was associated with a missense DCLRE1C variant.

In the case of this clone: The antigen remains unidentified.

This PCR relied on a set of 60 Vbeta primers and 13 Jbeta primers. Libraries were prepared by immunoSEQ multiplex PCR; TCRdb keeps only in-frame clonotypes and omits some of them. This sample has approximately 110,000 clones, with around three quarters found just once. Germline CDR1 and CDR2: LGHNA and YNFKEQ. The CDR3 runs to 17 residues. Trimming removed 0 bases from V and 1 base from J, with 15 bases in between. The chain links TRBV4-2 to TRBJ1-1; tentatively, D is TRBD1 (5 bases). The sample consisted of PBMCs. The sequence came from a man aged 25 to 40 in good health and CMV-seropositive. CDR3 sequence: CASSQDTPPQGNTEAFF. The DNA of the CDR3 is TGTGCCAGCAGCCAAGATACCCCTCCTCAGGGGAACACTGAAGCTTTCTTT.